The clone carrying this TCR beta chain was seen more than once but under ten times. As yet, its antigen is unknown. At one boundary the junction diverges from the germline segment, which might be a read error. Germline assignment: CDR1 MNHNS and CDR2 SASEGT. The CDR3 consists of 18 residues. The source of the sample is a study of breast tumors, draining lymph nodes, adjacent tissues. General observations from the study: Tumor TCR diversity was below lymph nodes but above nontumor tissue.

TCRdb used MiXCR to reprocess the multiplex PCR reads, holding one entry per CDR3 protein. The table records some 250,000 distinct CDR3 sequences, 30% to 35% of them present only once. Axillary draining lymph nodes of breast cancer patients supplied the node samples. V usage is TRBV6-1 and J usage is TRBJ2-6; D may match TRBD1 or TRBD2 (6 bases each). Material: axillary lymph node tissue. This receptor was obtained from a female donor with breast cancer. Some clones in this sample may be carry-over from other donors' samples. The DNA for the CDR3 is TGTGCCAGCAGTCAAGCGCTTCGGGGGCTGGCTGGGGCCAACGTCCTGACTTTC. This codes for CASSQALRGLAGANVLTF.